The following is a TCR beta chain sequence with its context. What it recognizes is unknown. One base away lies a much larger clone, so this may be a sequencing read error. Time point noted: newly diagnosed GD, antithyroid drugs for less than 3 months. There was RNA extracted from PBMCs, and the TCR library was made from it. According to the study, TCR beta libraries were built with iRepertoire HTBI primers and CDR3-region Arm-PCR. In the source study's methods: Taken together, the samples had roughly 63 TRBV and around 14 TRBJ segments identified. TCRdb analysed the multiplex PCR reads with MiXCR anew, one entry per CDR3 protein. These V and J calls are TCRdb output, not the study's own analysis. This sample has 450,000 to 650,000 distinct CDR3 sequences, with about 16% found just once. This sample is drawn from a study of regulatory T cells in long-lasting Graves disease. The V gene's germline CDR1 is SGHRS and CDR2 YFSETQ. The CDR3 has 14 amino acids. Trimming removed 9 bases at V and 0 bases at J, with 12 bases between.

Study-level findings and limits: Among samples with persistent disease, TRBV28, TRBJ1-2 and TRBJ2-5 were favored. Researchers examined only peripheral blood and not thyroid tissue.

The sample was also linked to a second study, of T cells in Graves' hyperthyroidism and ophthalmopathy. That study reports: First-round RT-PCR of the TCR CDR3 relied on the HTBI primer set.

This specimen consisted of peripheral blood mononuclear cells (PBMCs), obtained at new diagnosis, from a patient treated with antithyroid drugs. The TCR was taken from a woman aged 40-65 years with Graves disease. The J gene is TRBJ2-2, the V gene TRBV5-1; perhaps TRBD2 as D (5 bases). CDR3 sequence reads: CAIRGGTNTGELFF. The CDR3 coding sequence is TGCGCCATCAGAGGAGGAACGAACACCGGGGAGCTGTTTTTT. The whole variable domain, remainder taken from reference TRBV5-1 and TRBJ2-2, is KAGVTQTPRYLIKTRGQQVTLSCSPISGHRSVSWYQQTPGQGLQFLFEYFSETQRNKGNFPGRFSGRQFSNSRSEMNVSTLELGDSALYLCAIRGGTNTGELFFGEGSRLTVL.